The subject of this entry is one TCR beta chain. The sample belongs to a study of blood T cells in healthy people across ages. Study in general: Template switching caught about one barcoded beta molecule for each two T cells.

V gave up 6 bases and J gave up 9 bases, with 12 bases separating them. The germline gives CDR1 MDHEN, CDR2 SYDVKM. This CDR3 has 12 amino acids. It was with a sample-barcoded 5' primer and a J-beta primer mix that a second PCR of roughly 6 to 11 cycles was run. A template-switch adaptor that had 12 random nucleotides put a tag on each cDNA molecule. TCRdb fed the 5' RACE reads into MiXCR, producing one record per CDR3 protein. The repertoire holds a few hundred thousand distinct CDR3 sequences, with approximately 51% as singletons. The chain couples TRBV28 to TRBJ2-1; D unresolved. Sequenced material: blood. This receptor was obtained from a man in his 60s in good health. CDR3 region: CASRPTWAEQFF. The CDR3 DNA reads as TGTGCCAGCAGACCCACTTGGGCTGAGCAGTTCTTC.